The rows below give T cell receptor beta chains drawn from one sample of a study of T cells in Graves' hyperthyroidism and ophthalmopathy. TCRdb reanalysed the multiplex PCR reads using MiXCR and keeps one entry per CDR3 protein. The repertoire includes more than 350,000 distinct CDR3 sequences, about 18% of them detected once, and about a third sits in the top ten. Sequenced input: blood. The origin of the receptors is a young woman with Graves' hyperthyroidism that later progressed to Graves' ophthalmopathy. Each CDR3 is given with its conserved first and last residue. Each record gives: D gene, V gene, clone size, J gene, CDR3 DNA, CDR3 protein. D genes are given only for firm matches. Size tells how often a clone was seen (once, few, many) or the class of an expanded clone, and some rows leave it out.

.,TRBV29-1,many,TRBJ2-1,TGCAGCGTTTGGGACGTTTCTGAGCAGTTCTTC,CSVWDVSEQFF
.,TRBV19,many,TRBJ2-7,TGTGCCAGTAGTATATCCCCACTGGGGACCTACGAGCAGTACTTC,CASSISPLGTYEQYF
.,TRBV4-2,.,TRBJ1-3,TGTGCCAGCAGCCCACAGGGTACTGGAAACACCATATATTTT,CASSPQGTGNTIYF
TRBD1,TRBV5-1,many,TRBJ2-2,TGCGCCAGCAGCCGCGGACAGGGCCGCAGCGGGGAGCTGTTTTTT,CASSRGQGRSGELFF
.,TRBV27,many,TRBJ1-6,TGTGCCAGCAGCCCCGGGCTTGATAATTCACCCCTCCACTTT,CASSPGLDNSPLHF
.,TRBV5-1,many,TRBJ1-2,TGCGCCAGCAGCGGTAATCTAAGGGCCCGCCGGCGGGACTATGGCTACACCTTC,CASSGNLRARRRDYGYTF
TRBD1,TRBV19,few,TRBJ2-2,TGTGCCAGTGATATGACAGGGGGGAACGCCGGGGAGCTGTTTTTT,CASDMTGGNAGELFF
.,TRBV28,.,TRBJ2-1,TGTGCCAGCAGTCCCGACTACAATTTTTACAATGAGCAGTTCTTC,CASSPDYNFYNEQFF
TRBD1,TRBV15,many,TRBJ1-5,TGTGCCACCAGCAGTGGTTGGACAGGTAGCAATCAGCCCCAGCATTTT,CATSSGWTGSNQPQHF
.,TRBV5-1,.,TRBJ2-7,TGCGCCAGCACCCCCCAGGAAGGTGATACCTACGAGCAGTACTTC,CASTPQEGDTYEQYF
.,TRBV19,few,TRBJ1-2,TGTGCCAGTAGTCCTCGGTCGGCCCTCTATGGCTACACCTTC,CASSPRSALYGYTF
.,TRBV20-1,many,TRBJ2-3,TGCAGTGCTAGAGAACCCCTCACAGATACGCAGTATTTT,CSAREPLTDTQYF
TRBD1,TRBV4-2,few,TRBJ1-4,TGTGCCAGCAGCCTGGGACAGGGCCAAACTAATGAAAAACTGTTTTTT,CASSLGQGQTNEKLFF
TRBD1,TRBV7-9,many,TRBJ1-4,TGTGCCAGCAGCTTAGAAGTAGGGGGCGGTTCAGCTAATGAAAAACTGTTTTTT,CASSLEVGGGSANEKLFF
TRBD1,TRBV29-1,.,TRBJ1-2,TGCAGCGTTCGGGTTACCACCAAACAGGGGGTAGGCTATGGCTACACCTTC,CSVRVTTKQGVGYGYTF
.,TRBV18,many,TRBJ2-7,TGTGCCAGCTCATACGGACAGAGCTACGAGCAGTACTTC,CASSYGQSYEQYF
TRBD1,TRBV3-1,many,TRBJ2-1,TGTGCCAGCAGCCAAGACTCCGGACAGGGTTACAATGAGCAGTTCTTC,CASSQDSGQGYNEQFF
.,TRBV10-2,.,TRBJ2-1,TGCGCCAGCAGCCCGGGACCGGGCAATGAGCAGTTCTTC,CASSPGPGNEQFF
.,TRBV7-2,many,TRBJ2-1,TGTGCCAGCAGTTTATACAGGGTTTCCTACAATGAGCAGTTCTTC,CASSLYRVSYNEQFF
TRBD1,TRBV29-1,many,TRBJ2-7,TGCAGCGTTGTGGGACAGGGACGCTACGAGCAGTACTTC,CSVVGQGRYEQYF
TRBD1,TRBV18,.,TRBJ2-6,TGTGCCAGCTCACCGCCGGGACAGCGCTCTGGGGCCAACGTCCTGACTTTC,CASSPPGQRSGANVLTF
.,TRBV12-3/TRBV12-4,many,TRBJ2-7,TGTGCCAGCAGTTTGGGGTCCGTTGGTACCTACGAGCAGTACTTC,CASSLGSVGTYEQYF
.,TRBV7-6,few,TRBJ1-3,TGTGCCAGCAGTCAAACCGCGGGGATGGGAAACACCATATATTTT,CASSQTAGMGNTIYF
TRBD1,TRBV10-3,.,TRBJ2-7,TGTGCCATCAGTGCAGTAGACAGGGCCTACGAGCAGTACTTC,CAISAVDRAYEQYF
.,TRBV14,many,TRBJ2-1,TGTGCCAGCAGCCGCCCGAGACACCGGCCGACCTACAATGAGCAGTTCTTC,CASSRPRHRPTYNEQFF
TRBD1,TRBV10-3,many,TRBJ2-5,TGTGCCAGTTCCCGGGACAGTAACTCGGAGACCCAGTACTTC,CASSRDSNSETQYF
.,TRBV12-3/TRBV12-4,many,TRBJ2-1,TGTGCCAGCAGTTTAATCGGGGGCTCCTACAATGAGCAGTTCTTC,CASSLIGGSYNEQFF
.,TRBV27,many,TRBJ2-7,TGTGCCAGCAGTTTATCAGGGATCGAGCAGTACTTC,CASSLSGIEQYF
TRBD2,TRBV4-1,few,TRBJ2-7,TGCGCCAGCAGCCTCGGACTAGCGGGGGGGCGGTACGAGCAGTACTTC,CASSLGLAGGRYEQYF
.,TRBV3-1,.,TRBJ2-7,TGTGCCAGCAGCGACCGAGGTATCACCTACAAGCAGTACTTC,CASSDRGITYKQYF
.,TRBV27,many,TRBJ2-7,TGTGCCAGCAGTTTAGACGCAGGCTTCGAGCAGTACTTC,CASSLDAGFEQYF
.,TRBV2,many,TRBJ2-7,TGTGCCAGCTGCGAGGGGAGGACAGAGAGCTCCTACGAGCAGTACTTC,CASCEGRTESSYEQYF
.,TRBV6-1,many,TRBJ2-5,TGTGCCAGCAATGGTATACAAGAGACCCAGTACTTC,CASNGIQETQYF
.,TRBV19,.,TRBJ1-1,TGTGCCAGTAGTATCGCAGGGATCGAAGCTTTCTTT,CASSIAGIEAFF
TRBD2,TRBV12-3/TRBV12-4,.,TRBJ2-1,TGTGCCAGCAGTTTTTCTAGCGGGGGGGGTAATGAGCAGTTCTTC,CASSFSSGGGNEQFF
TRBD2,TRBV5-1,few,TRBJ2-1,TGCGCCAGCAGCTTGATTAGCGGGAGAACCATCAATGAGCAGTTCTTC,CASSLISGRTINEQFF
TRBD2,TRBV2,many,TRBJ2-1,TGTGCCAGCAGTACATCGGGAGGACCCCTTAATGAGCAGTTCTTC,CASSTSGGPLNEQFF
.,TRBV19,many,TRBJ1-1,TGTGCCAGTAGTATGTTGGGGGGCGCGAACACTGAAGCTTTCTTT,CASSMLGGANTEAFF
.,TRBV11-3,.,TRBJ1-1,TGTGCCAGCAGTCCCAGGGGAGAGTACACTGAAGCTTTCTTT,CASSPRGEYTEAFF
.,TRBV19,many,TRBJ2-7,TGTGCCAGTAGTGCAACAGGGCCCTACGAGCAGTACTTC,CASSATGPYEQYF
TRBD2,TRBV7-9,many,TRBJ2-1,TGTGCCAGCAGCCCCCGAAGAGCGGGAGAAATGGAGCAGTTCTTC,CASSPRRAGEMEQFF
TRBD1,TRBV19,many,TRBJ1-4,TGTGCCAGTAGTATAGACCGCCGGGACAGCGTTGAAAAACTGTTTTTT,CASSIDRRDSVEKLFF
.,TRBV18,few,TRBJ2-3,TGTGCCAGCTCACCCACAGGAGTTGGGACAGATACGCAGTATTTT,CASSPTGVGTDTQYF
TRBD2,TRBV12-3/TRBV12-4,many,TRBJ2-1,TGTGCCAGCACCGAGAGGACTAGCGGGAGGGTTCAGTTCTTC,CASTERTSGRVQFF
TRBD2,TRBV11-2,.,TRBJ2-7,TGTGCCAGCACTTTAGGACGCGGGAGTATTAGGTACGAGCAGTACTTC,CASTLGRGSIRYEQYF
TRBD1,TRBV2,many,TRBJ1-2,TGTGCCAGCAGACTTACAGGGGGCCCGAGGGGCTACACCTTC,CASRLTGGPRGYTF
.,TRBV19,many,TRBJ1-5,TGTGCCAGTAGAGTAGGGACGGATAGCAATCAGCCCCAGCATTTT,CASRVGTDSNQPQHF
TRBD1,TRBV10-3,many,TRBJ2-7,TGTGCCATCAGCCCCGGGACAGGGCAAGGCGAGCAGTACTTC,CAISPGTGQGEQYF